The entry that follows covers one T cell receptor beta chain sequence. Its binding antigen is unknown. No clone much larger than this one lies a single base away; base qualities are absent. These data belong to a study of blood T cells in healthy people across ages (dated by TCRdb to 2014 to 2015). Context from the whole study: In model experiments, roughly one uniquely barcoded TCR beta cDNA molecule per two T cells was captured by template switching. Four age groups were formed from the donors: young (average approximately 15 years), middle-aged (just under 40), aged (over 55) and long-lived (around 80). To avoid experimental bias, donors of different ages were spread randomly across the sequencing lanes. The study measured age-related changes in TCR beta repertoire diversity using deep sequencing normalized with unique cDNA molecular identifiers. For two donors (one aged 18 to 30 and one aged 80 or older), the study analyzed two additional independent replicas of 1 million unique cDNA reads from the same blood draw. Points the paper makes about the study in general: Estimates of total diversity based on one million sequenced T cells were considered lower bounds and underestimates. Donor CMV infection status was unknown, potentially confounding age-related changes in expanded clonotypes. Observed TCR beta diversity correlated strongly with the percentage of naive T cells measured by flow cytometry. Because profiling used bulk unsorted PBMCs, naive and antigen-experienced compartments could not be compared conclusively. The long-lived group showed more naive CD4+ T cells, fewer expanded clones and increased TCR diversity than the aged group, suggesting age selection. As age increased, observed TCR beta diversity per million T cells dropped in a roughly linear way, and a significant reduction was already evident by age about 40.

Library prep was done by 5' RACE. This sample was sequenced with an Illumina HiSeq 2500. A second PCR of about 6 to 11 cycles was performed with a sample-barcoded 5' primer and a J-beta primer mix. Each TCR beta cDNA molecule received a unique molecular identifier from a template-switch 5' adaptor carrying 12 random nucleotides. At least 2.5 million CDR3-containing paired-end reads were obtained from each sample. First-strand cDNA was synthesized from all RNA with the Mint cDNA synthesis kit, primed by a TRBC-specific oligonucleotide. Following uracil-DNA glycosylase treatment, all cDNA underwent a first 18-cycle PCR with the universal primers M1SS and BC2_uni_R. The authors' pipeline ran thus. For normalization, 1 million high-quality reads were randomly selected from each sample, with every read carrying a distinct molecular identifier. Reads sharing molecular identifiers were discarded rather than binned into consensus sequences. MiTCR, with a Q25 quality threshold and the strictest error-elimination algorithm, was used for CDR3 identification, clonotype clustering and error correction. A nonparametric unseen species model using Euler transformation provided a lower-bound estimate of total TCR beta diversity. The public reads were reanalyzed by TCRdb: fastp trimming at Q25, MiXCR alignment, in-frame beta chains only. Here each entry gathers all rows of one CDR3 protein and keeps the most common genes and DNA. The V and J calls here are based on TCRdb, not the publication. The sample table lists hundreds of thousands of distinct CDR3 sequences, 40% to 50% of them with a count of one. The top ten clones comprise roughly a fifth of the sample.

The roughly 42 donors, aged about 6 to 95 years, were systemically healthy Caucasian individuals from Russia. Each donor gave ten milliliters of peripheral blood, collected into EDTA-treated Vacutainer tubes. Ficoll-Paque density-gradient centrifugation was used to isolate PBMCs, with at least 7 million obtained per sample. Total RNA, at least 5 micrograms per sample, was extracted from PBMCs with Trizol reagent. Naive CD45RAhigh/CD27high T cell percentages were measured by flow cytometry on a PBMC aliquot from every donor. The clonotype was recovered from a man between 60 and 70 years old in good health. The sample taken for sequencing was blood.

CDR3 loop: CATKCPRPYEQYF. The nucleotide sequence reads TGTGCCACCAAGTGCCCCAGGCCCTACGAGCAGTACTTC. Rearrangement joined TRBV24-1 to TRBJ2-7; confidence is insufficient to name the D gene. The CDR3 measures 13 amino acids from cysteine to phenylalanine. Only the CDR3 part of the read is kept: 39 bases, read in frame from the first base. CDR1 is given as KGHDR and CDR2 as SFDVKD, both from the germline V gene. Trimming costs V 8 bases and J 2 bases, and their ends lie 12 bases apart.